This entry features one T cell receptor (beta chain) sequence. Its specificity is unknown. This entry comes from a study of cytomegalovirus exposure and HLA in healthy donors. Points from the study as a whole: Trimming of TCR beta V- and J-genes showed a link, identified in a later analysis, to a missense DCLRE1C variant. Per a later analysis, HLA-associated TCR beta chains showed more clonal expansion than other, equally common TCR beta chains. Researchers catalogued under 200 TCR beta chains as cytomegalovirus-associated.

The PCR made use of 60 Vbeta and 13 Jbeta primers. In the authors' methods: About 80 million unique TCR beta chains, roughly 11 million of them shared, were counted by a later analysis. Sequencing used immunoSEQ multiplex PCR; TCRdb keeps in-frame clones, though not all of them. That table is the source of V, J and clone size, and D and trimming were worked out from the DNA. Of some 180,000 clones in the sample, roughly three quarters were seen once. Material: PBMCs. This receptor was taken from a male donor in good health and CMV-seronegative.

The CDR3 sequence is CASSNRNSVGYEQYF. The CDR3 DNA reads as TGTGCCAGCAGTAACCGTAATAGCGTTGGCTACGAGCAGTACTTC. The rearrangement uses TRBV5-4 and TRBJ2-7, with D maybe TRBD2 (5 bases). The CDR3 runs to 15 residues. V gave up 5 bases and J gave up 3 bases, with 18 bases separating them. CDR1 is SGHNT and CDR2 is YYREEE in the germline V gene (reference sequence).